This T cell receptor beta chain stems from a study of graft-versus-host responses after intestinal transplantation. The assay was immunoSEQ multiplex PCR, and TCRdb's table has in-frame clones only and misses some. The sample carries more than 40,000 clones, approximately 96% recorded once. In the case of this clone: Its cognate antigen is unknown.

The CDR3 covers 13 residues. Germline trimming cut 2 bases from V and 3 bases from J; bases unmatched to any gene: 1. Germline assignment: CDR1 SGHDT and CDR2 YYEEEE. The source material was unstimulated CD8+ T cells sorted from spleen or lymph node cells, sampled before transplant. The sequence derives from a human donor who was the organ donor for an intestinal transplant. The chain recombines TRBV5-6 with TRBJ2-7, with 8 bases lining up with TRBD2. The CDR3 loop reads CASSFGRDYEQYF. The CDR3 DNA sequence: TGTGCCAGCAGCTTCGGGAGGGACTACGAGCAGTACTTC.